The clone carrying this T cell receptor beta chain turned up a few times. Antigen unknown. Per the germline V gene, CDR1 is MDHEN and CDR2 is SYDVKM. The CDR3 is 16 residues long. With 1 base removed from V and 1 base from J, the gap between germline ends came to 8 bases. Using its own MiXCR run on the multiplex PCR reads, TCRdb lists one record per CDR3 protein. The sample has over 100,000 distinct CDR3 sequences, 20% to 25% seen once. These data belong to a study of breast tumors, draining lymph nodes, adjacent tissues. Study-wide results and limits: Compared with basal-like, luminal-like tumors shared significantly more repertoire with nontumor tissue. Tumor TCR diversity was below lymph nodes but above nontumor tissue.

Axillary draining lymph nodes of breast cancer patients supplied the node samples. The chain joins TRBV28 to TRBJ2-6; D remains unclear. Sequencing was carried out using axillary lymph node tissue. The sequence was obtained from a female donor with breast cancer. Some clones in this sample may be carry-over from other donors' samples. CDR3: CASSLFSMSGANVLTF. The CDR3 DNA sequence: TGTGCCAGCAGTTTATTTTCGATGTCTGGGGCCAACGTCCTGACTTTC.